Each of the 3 T cell receptor beta chains below was sequenced from the same sample in a study of blood T cell repertoires in COVID-19. Clones were read by immunoSEQ multiplex PCR, and TCRdb kept only the in-frame ones, dropping some. The sample includes roughly 200,000 clones, more than 75% of them seen just once. Sequenced material: peripheral blood. The origin of the receptors is a woman of 80 years or more with acute or convalescent COVID-19.

The chain carries TRBV6-2 or TRBV6-3 and TRBJ1-5; maybe TRBD1 (6 bases). Trimming pared 3 bases from V and 13 bases from J, leaving 16 bases between. CDR3 length: 13 residues. CDR1 is MNHEY and CDR2 is SVGEGT in the germline V gene. In DNA, the CDR3 is TGTGCCAGCAGTTATGAGAGGGGGACACCGCAGCATTTT. It encodes CASSYERGTPQHF.

Notes on this clone: The junction departs from germline at one end; a sequencing error may be responsible. This chain uses TRBV7-7 with TRBJ2-1; TRBD2 aligns across 7 bases. This CDR3 has 15 amino acids. Looked up from germline, CDR1 is SSHAT and CDR2 is FNYEAQ (reference sequence). The CDR3 is CASSLMYGGSNEQFF. The CDR3 DNA follows: TGTGCTAGCAGCCTCATGTACGGGGGGTCCAATGAGCAGTTCTTC.

The chain couples TRBV18 to TRBJ2-3, with D tentatively TRBD1 (6 bases). The CDR3 totals 14 residues. The ends were cut back, 3 bases at V and 7 bases at J, with 14 bases in the middle. Germline V lookup: CDR1 KGHSH, CDR2 LQKENI. CDR3 bases: TGTGCCAGCTCACCGCCCGGGACACCTTATACGCAGTATTTT. Translated: CASSPPGTPYTQYF.